This T cell receptor (beta chain) was recorded in a study of blood T cell repertoires in COVID-19. Study-level information: Sites in the United States, Italy and Spain provided acute and convalescent COVID-19 samples. T cells, B-cell-depleted T cells, or PBMCs supplied cDNA or gDNA.

Original data processing: Nucleated cell number was recorded as an estimate derived from reference gene primer amplification. Method: immunoSEQ multiplex PCR; TCRdb's copy keeps in-frame clones and lacks some. V and J calls and clone size are as listed in that table; D and trimming were resolved from the DNA. This sample has around 220,000 clones; just over 85% occur once, and the top ten carry around 1.5%. This clone was seen only once. CDR3 length equals 16 residues. Germline CDR1 is LGHDT and CDR2 is YNNKEL (reference sequence). Trimming removed 3 bases at V and 8 bases at J, with 22 bases between.

This sequence originates from a young man with active or convalescent COVID-19. This chain uses TRBV3-1 (or the pseudogene TRBV3-2) with TRBJ1-1; D gene uncertain. The sample consisted of peripheral blood. The CDR3 is CASSHNGGGGPSEAFF. CDR3 in DNA: TGTGCCAGCAGCCACAACGGAGGTGGAGGACCCTCCGAAGCTTTCTTT.